These 9 T cell receptor beta chains were sequenced from one sample in a study of OX40 agonist ivuxolimab in advanced cancers. Profiled with immunoSEQ multiplex PCR; TCRdb holds only in-frame clones, not every one. The table includes 35,000 to 50,000 clones, more than 70% detected once. Specimen: CD4+ or CD8+ T cells sorted from blood, collected in a trial of the OX40 agonist ivuxolimab. These receptors were taken from an adult with an advanced solid tumor such as melanoma, head and neck, liver or kidney cancer.

This chain uses TRBV5-5 with TRBJ1-1; no clear D. V lost 0 bases, J lost 4 bases, and 10 bases lay in between. There are 14 residues in the CDR3. Germline CDR1 and CDR2: SGHKS and YYEKEE (reference sequence). The CDR3: CASSLEDGGTEAFF. In nucleotides, the CDR3 is TGTGCCAGCAGCTTGGAAGACGGCGGCACTGAAGCTTTCTTT.

The chain links TRBV5-6 to TRBJ2-5; D is ambiguous. Germline CDR1 reads SGHDT; CDR2 reads YYEEEE. The CDR3 length is 12 residues. V was pared by 2 bases and J by 2 bases, with 4 bases between. CDR3 nucleotides: TGTGCCAGCAGCTTCATTCAAGAGACCCAGTACTTC. This codes for CASSFIQETQYF.

The chain has TRBV27 and TRBJ2-1; 16 bases map to TRBD2. The length of the CDR3 is 19 residues. The V and J ends lost 7 bases and 3 bases, in that order; junction bases with no gene match: 12. The germline V gene has CDR1 MNHEY and CDR2 SMNVEV (reference sequence). In DNA, the CDR3 is TGTGCCAGCACTTCAACCGGGACTAGCGGGGGGGCGGACTACAATGAGCAGTTCTTC. Protein product: CASTSTGTSGGADYNEQFF.

V and J are TRBV28 and TRBJ2-7; TRBD2 matches at 10 bases. The V and J ends lost 5 bases and 7 bases, in that order; junction bases with no gene match: 8. There are 14 residues in the CDR3. In germline, CDR1 is MDHEN, CDR2 SYDVKM. CDR3 in DNA: TGTGCCAGCAGTAAAGCGGGGGGGCCTGAGGAGCAGTACTTC. Its translation is CASSKAGGPEEQYF.

The chain recombines TRBV27 with TRBJ1-1, with 8 bases matching TRBD1. Germline V gene data show CDR1 as MNHEY and CDR2 as SMNVEV (reference sequence). This CDR3 is 14 amino acids long. V trimming: 4 bases; J trimming: 0 bases; junction bases outside the gene matches: 1. CDR3 residues: CASSSGGMNTEAFF. Here the CDR3 DNA reads TGTGCCAGCAGTTCAGGGGGCATGAACACTGAAGCTTTCTTT.

The chain recombines TRBV2 with TRBJ1-5; the D is unclear. Germline CDR1 is SNHLY and CDR2 is FYNNEI. The length of the CDR3 is 12 residues. V lost 6 bases, J lost 3 bases, and 6 bases lay in between. CDR3 in amino acids: CASRLINQPQHF. For the CDR3, the DNA is TGTGCCAGCAGGTTAATCAATCAGCCCCAGCATTTT.

V is TRBV9 and J is TRBJ1-1, with 8 positions matching TRBD1. The V segment lost 4 bases and the J segment 2 bases; nucleotides outside the gene matches: 7. CDR3 length: 15 residues. Germline loops: CDR1 SGDLS, CDR2 YYNGEE. CDR3 loop: CASSPGGSANTEAFF. The DNA for the CDR3 is TGTGCCAGCAGCCCAGGGGGCAGCGCCAACACTGAAGCTTTCTTT.

Turning to this clone: A junction end diverges from the germline sequence, so it may reflect a read error. In nucleotides, the CDR3 is TGCGCCAGCAGCCGGACACTTTCTCTCACTGAAGCTTTCTTT. Protein: CASSRTLSLTEAFF. This rearrangement joins TRBV7-9 to TRBJ1-1; D is perhaps TRBD1 (5 bases). The CDR3 runs to 14 residues. CDR1 is SEHNR and CDR2 is FQNEAQ in the germline V gene (reference sequence).

The chain uses TRBV9 and TRBJ2-1; TRBD2 is a possible D gene (5 bases). CDR1 SGDLS and CDR2 YYNGEE come from the germline V gene. The CDR3 is 15 residues long. Trimming stripped 0 bases from V and 8 bases from J, with 15 bases between. The DNA of the CDR3 is TGTGCCAGCAGCGTAGGAGGACTCCCCGGGGATGAGCAGTTCTTC. It is translated as CASSVGGLPGDEQFF.